These 28 T cell receptor beta chains originate from one sample sequenced in a study of blood T cell repertoires in COVID-19. Data came from immunoSEQ multiplex PCR; TCRdb stores just in-frame clones and leaves some out. The sample gives about 260,000 clones, approximately 88% of which show up once; roughly 3% is in the top ten. The sequenced sample consisted of PBMCs or T cells enriched from blood (not recorded which). The source of these receptors is a woman aged 40-49 years who had been exposed to COVID-19.

This rearrangement joins TRBV19 to TRBJ1-5; TRBD1 matches 7 bases. The germline V gene has CDR1 LNHDA and CDR2 SQIVND (reference sequence). There are 14 residues in the CDR3. V lost 6 bases and J lost 4; bases outside the gene matches: 6. CDR3 protein: CASRPRGSNQPQHF. The CDR3 region has the DNA TGTGCCAGTAGGCCCAGGGGGAGTAATCAGCCCCAGCATTTT.

The chain carries TRBV6-5 and TRBJ2-5; the match to TRBD1 covers 7 bases. Losses at the gene ends were 8 bases for V and 1 base for J; bases not matched to a gene: 7. CDR3 length: 14 residues. From germline, CDR1 is MNHEY and CDR2 SVGAGI. CDR3 loop: CASEGGGTQETQYF. In DNA form, the CDR3 reads TGTGCCAGCGAAGGGGGCGGCACCCAAGAGACCCAGTACTTC.

V is TRBV4-2 and J is TRBJ1-4; D gene ambiguous. Germline-derived CDR1 and CDR2 are LGHNA and YNFKEQ. The CDR3 contains 15 residues. V gave up 1 base and J gave up 4 bases, with 10 bases separating them. CDR3 DNA: TGTGCCAGCAGCCAAGGGTGGCAGGTTAATGAAAAACTGTTTTTT. Translated: CASSQGWQVNEKLFF.

V and J are TRBV3-1 (or the pseudogene TRBV3-2) and TRBJ2-4, with D hard to call. CDR3 size: 14 residues. In germline, CDR1 is LGHDT, CDR2 YNNKEL (reference sequence). V lost 5 bases to trimming and J lost 0 bases, with 8 bases between them. CDR3 coding DNA: TGTGCCAGCAGCACAAGAATAGCCAAAAACATTCAGTACTTC. Protein: CASSTRIAKNIQYF.

The J gene is TRBJ2-7, the V gene TRBV28; D may be TRBD1 (6 bases). CDR1 is MDHEN, CDR2 SYDVKM, per germline. CDR3 length: 14 residues. V was trimmed by 5 bases and J by 2 bases, leaving 13 bases between them. CDR3 sequence reads: CASSPGQLPYEQYF. The DNA of the CDR3 is TGTGCCAGCAGTCCCGGACAGCTTCCCTACGAGCAGTACTTC.

The chain has TRBV9 and TRBJ2-3, with 11 nucleotides matching TRBD1. Per germline, CDR1 SGDLS and CDR2 YYNGEE. The CDR3 totals 16 residues. V lost 0 bases, J lost 5 bases, and 5 bases stayed unmatched. The CDR3 region has the DNA TGTGCCAGCAGCGTAGAGGGACAGGGGGTGAAAGATACGCAGTATTTT. Its protein is CASSVEGQGVKDTQYF.

CDR3 protein: CASSLEGIVYV. The CDR3 bases are TGTGCCAGCAGCTTAGAGGGCATCGTGTACGTC. The genes are TRBV11-2 and TRBJ2-7; D gene uncertain. Germline-derived CDR1 and CDR2 are SGHAT and FQNNGV. This CDR3 spans 11 amino acids. V lost 0 bases and J 12 bases, leaving 9 bases between the germline ends.

The chain is built from TRBV2 and TRBJ2-4, with no clear D. The CDR3 contains 16 residues. Germline V CDR1 and CDR2: SNHLY, FYNNEI. Deletions cut 3 bases from V and 4 bases from J, with 16 bases between. The CDR3, as DNA: TGTGCCAGCAGTGATCAAAGAACACCCGAAAAAAACATTCAGTACTTC. This gives the protein CASSDQRTPEKNIQYF.

V usage is TRBV28 and J usage is TRBJ1-3, with TRBD1 as a possible D gene (6 bases). Germline V lookup: CDR1 MDHEN, CDR2 SYDVKM. CDR3 size: 16 residues. The germline V and J ends were trimmed by 6 bases and 5 bases, with 20 bases remaining between them. CDR3 sequence reads: CASRDQGITLRNTIYF. CDR3 nucleotide sequence: TGTGCCAGCAGAGATCAGGGGATTACACTTCGAAACACCATATATTTT.

The sample holds one count of this clone. The chain has TRBV6-5 and TRBJ2-7; TRBD2 might be the D (6 bases). V lost 6 bases and J 3 bases, leaving 12 bases between the germline ends. The CDR3 runs to 13 residues. Germline CDR1 MNHEY, CDR2 SVGAGI. The CDR3 is CASRPTSFYEQYF. The CDR3 coding sequence is TGTGCCAGCAGGCCGACTAGTTTCTACGAGCAGTACTTC.

This clone was seen only a few times. The genes are TRBV6-5 and TRBJ1-2; maybe TRBD1 (6 bases). The CDR3 is 15 residues long. Trimming left V 7 bases short and J 2 bases short, with 17 bases between. Germline loops: CDR1 MNHEY, CDR2 SVGAGI. CDR3 loop: CASTIEHQGNYGYTF. The CDR3, as DNA: TGTGCCAGCACCATAGAACACCAGGGGAACTATGGCTACACCTTC.

V gene TRBV28 combines with J gene TRBJ1-2, with TRBD1 as a possible D gene (6 bases). Germline CDR1 reads MDHEN; CDR2 reads SYDVKM. The CDR3 consists of 13 residues. Trimming cost V 7 bases and J 8 bases, with 17 bases left between them. The CDR3 reads CASKNRDLRGYTF. The CDR3 nucleotides read TGTGCCAGCAAGAACAGGGATCTAAGGGGCTACACCTTC.

This clone has a handful of counts. V gene TRBV28 combines with J gene TRBJ2-1, with 9 positions matching TRBD1. J was trimmed by 4 bases and V by 5 bases; bases with no gene match: 6. Germline CDR1 MDHEN, CDR2 SYDVKM. The CDR3 is made up of 15 amino acids. DNA for the CDR3: TGTGCCAGCAGTACTGCCGGGACAGGGTACAATGAGCAGTTCTTC. Translation gives CASSTAGTGYNEQFF. Drawing the rest from reference TRBV28 and TRBJ2-1, the complete variable domain is DVKVTQSSRYLVKRTGEKVFLECVQDMDHENMFWYRQDPGLGLRLIYFSYDVKMKEKGDIPEGYSVSREKKERFSLILESASTNQTSMYLCASSTAGTGYNEQFFGPGTRLTVL.

This clone was recorded only once. The chain uses TRBV9 and TRBJ1-1; 8 nucleotides align to TRBD1. Germline assignment: CDR1 SGDLS and CDR2 YYNGEE. The ends lost 1 base at V and 1 base at J; junction bases unmatched: 3. The CDR3 extends over 15 amino acids. The CDR3 region has the DNA TGTGCCAGCAGCGTAACAGGGGGGCGGAACACTGAAGCTTTCTTT. Its protein product is CASSVTGGRNTEAFF.

The sample holds a few counts of this clone. Other DNA sequences in this specimen translate into the identical CDR3. The rearrangement uses TRBV5-1 and TRBJ2-2; D unresolved. The CDR3 loop spans 14 amino acids. Trimming removed 0 bases from V and 8 bases from J, with 11 bases in between. CDR1 is SGHRS, CDR2 YFSETQ, per germline. Here the CDR3 reads CASSLAGYTGELFF. In DNA form, the CDR3 reads TGCGCCAGCAGCTTGGCCGGGTATACGGGGGAGCTGTTTTTT.

This chain links TRBV11-2 with TRBJ1-2; D may be TRBD1 (5 bases). This CDR3 spans 16 amino acids. Trimming cost V 4 bases and J 7 bases, with 22 bases left between them. Per germline, CDR1 SGHAT and CDR2 FQNNGV. CDR3 amino acids: CASSSPREVRSFGYTF. The CDR3 DNA reads TGTGCCAGCAGCTCCCCCAGGGAGGTTCGGAGTTTTGGCTACACCTTC.

V gene TRBV24-1 combines with J gene TRBJ1-5; D perhaps matches TRBD1 (5 bases). The CDR3 covers 14 residues. The germline V and J ends were trimmed by 8 bases and 1 base, with 11 bases remaining between them. Germline CDR1 and CDR2: KGHDR and SFDVKD. CDR3 region: CATKGDGSNQPQHF. CDR3 DNA: TGTGCCACCAAAGGGGATGGCAGCAATCAGCCCCAGCATTTT.

This chain joins TRBV6-1 and TRBJ2-3; possibly TRBD1 for D (5 bases). V lost 4 bases to trimming and J lost 0 bases, with 26 bases between them. Per the germline V gene, CDR1 is MNHNS and CDR2 is SASEGT. CDR3 size: 20 residues. CDR3: CASSVRWRQGPAASTDTQYF. CDR3 in DNA: TGTGCCAGCAGTGTCCGTTGGCGGCAGGGTCCAGCCGCGAGCACAGATACGCAGTATTTT.

This clone was counted a single time. The chain carries TRBV7-9 and TRBJ2-7, with TRBD2 as a possible D gene (6 bases). V lost 2 bases, J lost 7 bases, and 12 bases lay in between. Looked up from germline, CDR1 is SEHNR and CDR2 is FQNEAQ (reference sequence). This CDR3 has 13 residues. This CDR3 is CASSLPGVSEQYV. CDR3 bases: TGTGCCAGCAGCTTACCGGGGGTGAGTGAGCAGTACGTC.

The V call is TRBV3-1 (or the pseudogene TRBV3-2), the J call TRBJ2-1; 9 bases align to TRBD1. The germline V gene has CDR1 LGHDT and CDR2 YNNKEL (reference sequence). The CDR3 has 16 residues. With V trimmed by 1 base and J by 4 bases, 5 bases remained unmatched. CDR3 nucleotides: TGTGCCAGCAGCCAAGCCGGGACAGGGAATTACAATGAGCAGTTCTTC. This encodes CASSQAGTGNYNEQFF.

This clone came up a few times. The V gene is TRBV5-1, the J gene TRBJ1-2; the D gene is possibly TRBD1 (6 bases). The CDR3 spans 15 residues. Germline loops: CDR1 SGHRS, CDR2 YFSETQ. The V end was cut by 4 bases, the J end by 1 base, with 14 bases between. The CDR3 sequence is CASSPSGTSNYGYTF. In DNA, the CDR3 is TGCGCCAGCAGCCCGTCCGGGACAAGTAACTATGGCTACACCTTC. Full variable domain (outside the CDR3, taken from reference TRBV5-1 and TRBJ1-2): KAGVTQTPRYLIKTRGQQVTLSCSPISGHRSVSWYQQTPGQGLQFLFEYFSETQRNKGNFPGRFSGRQFSNSRSEMNVSTLELGDSALYLCASSPSGTSNYGYTFGSGTRLTVV.

The rearrangement joins TRBV10-3 to TRBJ1-4; D remains ambiguous. The length of the CDR3 is 15 residues. CDR1 is ENHRY and CDR2 is SYGVKD in the germline V gene. The V and J ends lost 1 base and 4 bases respectively, with 10 bases between them. The CDR3 loop reads CAISELQNGNEKLFF. CDR3 coding DNA: TGTGCCATCAGTGAGTTACAGAACGGTAATGAAAAACTGTTTTTT.

V is TRBV5-1 and J is TRBJ1-4; D is perhaps TRBD1 (5 bases). Germline V gives CDR1 SGHRS, CDR2 YFSETQ. Trimming shortened V by 5 bases and J by 4 bases, and 15 bases separated the two germline ends. The CDR3 runs to 15 residues. CDR3 DNA: TGCGCCAGCAGATGGGCGGACAATGTTAATGAAAAACTGTTTTTT. This encodes CASRWADNVNEKLFF.

The chain joins TRBV4-3 to TRBJ2-6; 8 nucleotides match TRBD1. Germline CDR1 and CDR2: LGHNA and YSLEER. V lost 0 bases and J lost 4; bases outside the gene matches: 11. The CDR3 totals 19 residues. As DNA, the CDR3 is TGCGCCAGCAGCCAAGAACTCCGCCAGGGGGCGCGAGGGGCCAACGTCCTGACTTTC. It is translated as CASSQELRQGARGANVLTF.

This clone was recorded a few times. This chain connects TRBV4-1 to TRBJ1-6; D is ambiguous. This CDR3 region has 15 residues. Trimming took 4 bases from V and 4 from J, leaving 11 bases between them. Germline values: CDR1 MGHRA, CDR2 YSYEKL. CDR3: CASSPERGYNSPLHF. The DNA of the CDR3 is TGCGCCAGCAGCCCGGAGAGAGGTTATAATTCACCCCTCCACTTT.

This sequence joins TRBV7-9 and TRBJ1-2, with TRBD1 matching 8 bases. V dropped 7 bases and J dropped 6; count of bases not matched to a gene: 7. In germline, CDR1 is SEHNR, CDR2 FQNEAQ (reference sequence). CDR3 length: 13 residues. The CDR3 bases are TGTGCCAGCACCAGGACAGGGCCGGATGGCTACACCTTC. Its protein product is CASTRTGPDGYTF.

This chain joins TRBV28 and TRBJ2-7, with 10 bases matching TRBD1. This CDR3 region has 15 residues. From germline, CDR1 is MDHEN and CDR2 SYDVKM. J lost 2 bases, V lost 3 bases, and 4 bases had no gene match. CDR3 nucleotide sequence: TGTGCCAGCAGTTTGTGGGACAGGGGTCCCTACGAGCAGTACTTC. Translated, it gives CASSLWDRGPYEQYF.

The CDR3 DNA follows: TGTGCCAGCAGCCGACGGAGTCTCTCTGGAAACACCATATATTTT. Translated: CASSRRSLSGNTIYF. The genes are TRBV3-1 (or the pseudogene TRBV3-2) and TRBJ1-3, with D unclear. V was pared by 4 bases and J by 0 bases, with 10 bases between. Germline V gives CDR1 LGHDT, CDR2 YNNKEL (reference sequence). CDR3 length: 15 amino acids.